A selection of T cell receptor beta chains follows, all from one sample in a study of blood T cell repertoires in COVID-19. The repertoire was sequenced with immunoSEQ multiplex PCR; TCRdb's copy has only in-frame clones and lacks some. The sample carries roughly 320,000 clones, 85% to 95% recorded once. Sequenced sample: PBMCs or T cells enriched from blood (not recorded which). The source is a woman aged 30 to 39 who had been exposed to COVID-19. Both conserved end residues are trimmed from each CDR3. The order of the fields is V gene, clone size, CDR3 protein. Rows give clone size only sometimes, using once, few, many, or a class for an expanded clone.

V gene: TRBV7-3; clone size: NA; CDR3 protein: ASSMGLAGGTDTQY
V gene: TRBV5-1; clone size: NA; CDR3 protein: ASSRGQGTNTEAF
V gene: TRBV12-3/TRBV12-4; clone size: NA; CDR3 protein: ASSQNNSPLH
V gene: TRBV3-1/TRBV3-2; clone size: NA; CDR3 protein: ASSQEAISYNSPLH
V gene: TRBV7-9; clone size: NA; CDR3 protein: ATDDKGGSTYNEQF
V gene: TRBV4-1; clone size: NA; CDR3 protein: ASSQVLRGQGYT
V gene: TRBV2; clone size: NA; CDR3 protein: ASSGQDTSYNEQF
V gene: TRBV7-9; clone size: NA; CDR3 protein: ASSPPWGTGPVTQY
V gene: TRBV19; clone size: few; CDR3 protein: ASSISRNSPLH
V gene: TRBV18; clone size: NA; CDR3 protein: ASSRTGTGAYEQY
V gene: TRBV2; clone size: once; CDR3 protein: ASSSPLAGPRPSYEQY
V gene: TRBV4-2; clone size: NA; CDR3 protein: ASSPPGTSVPGTDTQY
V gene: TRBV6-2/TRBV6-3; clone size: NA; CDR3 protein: ASSYSAEKSPLH
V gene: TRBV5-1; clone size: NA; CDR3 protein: ASSFGRGEETQY
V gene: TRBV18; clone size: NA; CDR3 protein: ASSPWGGEFGNQPQH
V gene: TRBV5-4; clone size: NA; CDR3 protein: ASSWDRGSGELF
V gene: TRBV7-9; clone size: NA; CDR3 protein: ASSLAGGVWEKLF
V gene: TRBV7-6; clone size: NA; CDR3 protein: ASSQVGTGALHEQY
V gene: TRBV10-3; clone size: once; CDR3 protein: AISDREGEGSTEAF
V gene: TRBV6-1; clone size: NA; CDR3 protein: ASSARDRGSTNEKLF
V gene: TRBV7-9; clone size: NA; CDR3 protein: ASSLEPGTEAF
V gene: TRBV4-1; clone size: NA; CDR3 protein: ASSHGQGAGNEQF
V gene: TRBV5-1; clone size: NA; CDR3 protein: ASSIGPGRAGELF
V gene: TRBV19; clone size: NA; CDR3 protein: ASSSGLDGMSSYNEQF
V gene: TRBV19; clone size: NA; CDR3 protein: ASSMPGGAF
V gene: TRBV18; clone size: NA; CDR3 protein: ASSPGTEETQY
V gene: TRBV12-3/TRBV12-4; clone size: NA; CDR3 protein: ASSWGEGYEQY
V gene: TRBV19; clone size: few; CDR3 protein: ASSPGGRDTEAF
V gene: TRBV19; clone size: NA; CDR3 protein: ASSTGTGRSQF
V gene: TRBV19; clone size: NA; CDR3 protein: ASTRAGEAF
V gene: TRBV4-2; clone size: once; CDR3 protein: ASSPMDRENSPLH
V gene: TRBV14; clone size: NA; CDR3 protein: ASSRLRGNEQF
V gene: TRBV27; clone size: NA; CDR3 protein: ASSFSATNEKLF
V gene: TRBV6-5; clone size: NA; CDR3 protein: ASTRIRIGGTEAF
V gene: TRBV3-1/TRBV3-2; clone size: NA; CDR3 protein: ASSQELPNSPLH
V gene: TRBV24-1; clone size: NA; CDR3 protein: ANTEPGLAGADTQY
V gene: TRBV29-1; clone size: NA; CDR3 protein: SVAEWGDLRNEKLF
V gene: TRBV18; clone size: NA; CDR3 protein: ASSPQGSGYNSPLH
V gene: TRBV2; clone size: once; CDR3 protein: ASSEAVQY
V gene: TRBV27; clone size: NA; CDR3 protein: ASSLVQGGGYT
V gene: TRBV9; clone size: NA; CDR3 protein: ASSVGSGPYNEQF
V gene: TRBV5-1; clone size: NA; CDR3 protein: ASSSTGTGGEQY
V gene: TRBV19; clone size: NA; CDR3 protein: ASRDRSLWTQY
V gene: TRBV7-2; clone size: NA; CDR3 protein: ASAIQVGQGVFFTTEAF
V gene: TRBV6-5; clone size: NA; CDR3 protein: ASGQGAGNEKLF
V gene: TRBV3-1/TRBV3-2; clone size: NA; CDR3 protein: ASSQEHRTGGADEQY
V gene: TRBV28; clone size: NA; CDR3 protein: ASSRSGGKAF
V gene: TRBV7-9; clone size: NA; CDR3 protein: ASSSYRGKNTEAF
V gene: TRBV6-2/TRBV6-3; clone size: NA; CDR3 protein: ASSQNRGNTGELF
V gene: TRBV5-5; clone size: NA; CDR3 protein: ASSLSQSWVLTGNTIY
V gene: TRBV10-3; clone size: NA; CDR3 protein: AISDGQGNQPQH
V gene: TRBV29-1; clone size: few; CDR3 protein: SVLRTGTNYGYT
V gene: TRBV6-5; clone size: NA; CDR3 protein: ASSFYRSNEKLF
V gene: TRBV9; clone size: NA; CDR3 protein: ASSGRTGPYEQY
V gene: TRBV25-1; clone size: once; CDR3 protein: ASSDYRELENTIY
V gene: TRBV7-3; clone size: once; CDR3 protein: ASSLRDRGPINEQF
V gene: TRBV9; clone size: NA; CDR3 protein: ASSAGDRVYEQY
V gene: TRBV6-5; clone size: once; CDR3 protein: ASSTGGGNIQY
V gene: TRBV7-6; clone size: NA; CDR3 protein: ASSLNSGSSYEQY